The 14 T cell receptor beta chains in this list originate from one sample, sequenced in a study of technical replicates of blood from several donors (dated by TCRdb to the late 2010s). Library creation used the immunoSEQ multiplex PCR assay. TCRdb's version of the immuneACCESS table is confined to in-frame rearrangements and falls short of the full clone set. An unresolved V gene accounts for under half of the shortfall where checked; the remainder is of unknown origin. The sample table holds tens of thousands of clones, of which more than 75% were seen once. The ten most abundant clones make up about 5% of the sample. Sequenced sample: PBMCs. Source of these receptors: a human donor in good health. Some clones in this sample may be carry-over from other donors' samples.

This chain joins TRBV5-1 and TRBJ2-5; D not resolved. The CDR3 extends over 15 amino acids. The V end lost 4 bases, the J end lost 2 bases, and 15 bases lay between the germline ends. Germline V gene data show CDR1 as SGHRS and CDR2 as YFSETQ. This CDR3 reads CASSLVHATQETQYF. CDR3 nucleotides: TGCGCCAGCAGCCTTGTACATGCGACACAAGAGACCCAGTACTTC.

The rearrangement uses TRBV7-8 and TRBJ1-4; possibly TRBD1 for D (5 bases). The germline gives CDR1 SGHVS, CDR2 FQNEAQ. Trimming stripped 6 bases from V and 5 bases from J, with 10 bases between. This CDR3 region has 13 residues. CDR3 DNA: TGTGCCAGCAGTGGGGGGAACAATGAAAAACTGTTTTTT. Protein: CASSGGNNEKLFF.

The chain combines TRBV7-2 with TRBJ1-3, with D possibly being TRBD1 (6 bases). This CDR3 has 15 amino acids. Germline CDR1 reads SGHTA; CDR2 reads FQGNSA. V was clipped by 6 bases and J by 0 bases, with 12 bases between them. The CDR3: CASRIGGHSGNTIYF. For the CDR3, the DNA is TGTGCCAGCAGGATTGGGGGCCACTCTGGAAACACCATATATTTT.

This chain joins TRBV29-1 and TRBJ2-1; D is possibly TRBD1 (6 bases). The ends were cut back, 7 bases at V and 2 bases at J, with 12 bases in the middle. The CDR3 runs 13 residues. Germline assignment: CDR1 SQVTM and CDR2 ANQGSEA. The CDR3 coding sequence is TGCAGCGCCCGGGACAAAGCCTACAATGAGCAGTTCTTC. Its protein product is CSARDKAYNEQFF.

The CDR3 region is CASRLAGQETQYF. The CDR3 DNA follows: TGTGCCAGTAGGCTAGCGGGGCAAGAGACCCAGTACTTC. This sequence joins TRBV19 and TRBJ2-5; TRBD2 matches at 9 bases. The germline CDR1 and CDR2 sequences are LNHDA and SQIVND (reference sequence). Losses at the gene ends were 6 bases for V and 2 bases for J; bases not matched to a gene: 1. The CDR3 is made up of 13 amino acids.

This chain links TRBV4-3 with TRBJ1-4, with D perhaps TRBD1 (6 bases). Deletions cut 0 bases from V and 9 bases from J, with 32 bases between. The CDR3 extends over 21 amino acids. Germline V gene data show CDR1 as LGHNA and CDR2 as YSLEER. The CDR3 region is CASSQDWGGRIEAVSKKKLFF. CDR3 bases: TGCGCCAGCAGCCAAGATTGGGGGGGGCGGATTGAAGCGGTCTCGAAGAAAAAACTGTTTTTT.

This clone appeared once. The CDR3 DNA sequence: TGTGCCAGCTCACCACTCGATGGGACAGGGAACGCCTACGAGCAGTACTTC. It encodes CASSPLDGTGNAYEQYF. The rearrangement joins TRBV18 to TRBJ2-7; 9 bases are a match to TRBD1. CDR1 is KGHSH and CDR2 is LQKENI in the germline V gene. V was pared by 1 base and J by 2 bases, with 9 bases of the junction left unmatched. CDR3 size: 17 residues.

The V call is TRBV6-5, the J call TRBJ1-2; a possible D gene is TRBD1 (5 bases). The germline V gene has CDR1 MNHEY and CDR2 SVGAGI. This CDR3 region has 15 residues. Trimming pared 6 bases from V and 6 bases from J, leaving 20 bases between. CDR3 region: CASRNMPKQGDGYTF. In nucleotides, the CDR3 is TGTGCCAGCAGAAACATGCCTAAACAAGGGGATGGCTACACCTTC.

The gene calls are TRBV4-2 and TRBJ2-5; 7 bases are shared with TRBD1. Germline CDR1 reads LGHNA; CDR2 reads YNFKEQ. V trimming: 1 base; J trimming: 1 base; junction bases outside the gene matches: 15. The CDR3 runs to 19 residues. The CDR3 loop is CASSQGHGRAGTAQETQYF. In nucleotides, the CDR3 is TGTGCCAGCAGCCAAGGACACGGCAGGGCAGGGACAGCCCAAGAGACCCAGTACTTC.

This clone was found a few times. The CDR3 is CASSEGGRVWGTDTQYF. For the CDR3, the DNA is TGTGCCAGCAGTGAGGGAGGGCGAGTCTGGGGCACAGATACGCAGTATTTT. The chain uses TRBV2 and TRBJ2-3; TRBD2 matches 7 bases. Unmatched junction bases numbered 10, after V lost 3 bases and J lost 1 base. Germline assignment: CDR1 SNHLY and CDR2 FYNNEI. The CDR3 contains 17 residues.

This rearrangement joins TRBV30 to TRBJ2-7, with D possibly TRBD2 on 6 matching bases. With 4 bases removed from V and 5 bases from J, the gap between germline ends came to 15 bases. CDR1 GTSNPN and CDR2 SVGIG come from the germline V gene (reference sequence). CDR3 size: 13 residues. The CDR3 DNA reads TGTGCCTGGAACTCGGCGGGCGGGGACGAGCAGTACTTC. This translates into CAWNSAGGDEQYF.

This chain links TRBV15 with TRBJ2-5, with 7 bases identical to TRBD2. V trimming: 0 bases; J trimming: 4 bases; junction bases outside the gene matches: 8. Germline CDR1 reads LNHNV; CDR2 reads YYDKDF (reference sequence). CDR3 size: 16 residues. The chain's CDR3 is CATSRDPPSGSETQYF. The CDR3 DNA is TGTGCCACCAGCAGAGATCCCCCTAGCGGCTCAGAGACCCAGTACTTC.

This chain joins TRBV9 and TRBJ2-3, with TRBD2 matching over 12 bases. Germline V lookup: CDR1 SGDLS, CDR2 YYNGEE. This CDR3 is built from 16 residues. J was trimmed by 2 bases and V by 3 bases; bases with no gene match: 4. Here the CDR3 reads CASSAGLAGITDTQYF. The CDR3, as DNA: TGTGCCAGCAGCGCTGGACTAGCGGGGATCACAGATACGCAGTATTTT.

The chain employs TRBV12-5 and TRBJ1-5, with D unresolved. The CDR3 consists of 13 residues. Germline lookup yields CDR1 LGHNT and CDR2 FRNRAP. Trimming stripped 6 bases from V and 5 bases from J, with 11 bases between. CDR3 nucleotides: TGTGCTAGTGGCCACGAGGCGGATCAGCCCCAGCATTTT. This sequence encodes CASGHEADQPQHF.